The 27 T cell receptor beta chains in this list originate from one sample, sequenced in a study of identical twins. TCRdb re-called the 5' RACE reads with MiXCR, one entry per CDR3 protein. The repertoire holds 450,000 to 600,000 distinct CDR3 sequences, with 20% to 25% as singletons. The same data also contributed to another study, on yellow fever vaccine responses in identical twins.

The sequenced sample was CD4+ T cells sorted from blood. The receptors shown here come from a woman aged 18-35 years in good health.

This clonotype has more than one count but fewer than ten. The gene calls are TRBV5-6 and TRBJ1-2; no firm D call. Trimming took 0 bases from V and 6 from J, leaving 9 bases between them. Germline V gene sequence: CDR1 SGHDT, CDR2 YYEEEE. The CDR3 has 13 amino acids. The CDR3 region is CASSLGRFDGYTF. DNA for the CDR3: TGTGCCAGCAGCTTGGGTCGGTTCGATGGCTACACCTTC.

V usage is TRBV5-5 and J usage is TRBJ2-7, with a tentative D call TRBD2 (5 bases). From germline, CDR1 is SGHKS and CDR2 YYEKEE (reference sequence). V lost 4 bases and J 9 bases, leaving 23 bases between the germline ends. The CDR3 is 15 amino acids. Here the CDR3 DNA reads TGTGCCAGCAGCGAAGCGGCAGGCCTTACGAGCGGGCAGTACTTC. Translated: CASSEAAGLTSGQYF.

V usage is TRBV27 and J usage is TRBJ2-1, with 11 positions matching TRBD2. CDR1 MNHEY and CDR2 SMNVEV come from the germline V gene (reference sequence). The length of the CDR3 is 16 residues. The ends lost 5 bases at V and 0 bases at J; junction bases unmatched: 3. DNA for the CDR3: TGTGCCAGCAGTAATAGCGGGAGGGCCTCCTACAATGAGCAGTTCTTC. Protein: CASSNSGRASYNEQFF.

This clonotype was counted only a few times. This chain joins TRBV24-1 and TRBJ2-1; D uncertain. In germline, CDR1 is KGHDR, CDR2 SFDVKD. This CDR3 comprises 12 residues. Trimming cost V 4 bases and J 9 bases, with 9 bases left between them. The CDR3 protein is CATSDPPFEQFF. The CDR3 DNA sequence: TGTGCCACCAGTGACCCCCCTTTTGAGCAGTTCTTC.

The chain couples TRBV12-3 or TRBV12-4 to TRBJ1-6; 7 bases line up with TRBD1. The CDR3 consists of 14 residues. Trimming at V came to 3 bases and at J to 6 bases, leaving 2 bases not matched to a gene. CDR3 loop: CASSFTGANSPLHF. The CDR3, as DNA: TGTGCCAGCAGTTTTACAGGGGCTAATTCACCCCTCCACTTT.

The sample holds many counts of this clonotype. The chain carries TRBV7-9 and TRBJ1-2; 10 nucleotides agree with TRBD1. CDR1 and CDR2 from the germline V gene are SEHNR and FQNEAQ (reference sequence). Trimming removed 4 bases from V and 4 bases from J; junction bases left unmatched: 3. CDR3 length equals 14 residues. The CDR3 DNA is TGTGCCAGCAGCTGGGACAGGGGAGGCTATGGCTACACCTTC. Residues: CASSWDRGGYGYTF.

V is TRBV24-1 and J is TRBJ2-1; D is perhaps TRBD2 (7 bases). The CDR3 contains 15 residues. V dropped 6 bases and J dropped 0 bases, with 11 bases sitting between them. The germline gives CDR1 KGHDR, CDR2 SFDVKD. CDR3 region: CATSWAGASYNEQFF. DNA for the CDR3: TGTGCCACCAGTTGGGCGGGGGCCTCCTACAATGAGCAGTTCTTC.

The chain joins TRBV7-9 to TRBJ2-7; D gene uncertain. Germline assignment: CDR1 SEHNR and CDR2 FQNEAQ (reference sequence). The CDR3 sequence is 13 residues long. Trimming took 8 bases from V and 0 from J, leaving 11 bases between them. The CDR3, as DNA: TGTGCCAGCGCAACCGTCAGCTCCTACGAGCAGTACTTC. Translating gives CASATVSSYEQYF.

This clonotype came up a few times. The chain employs TRBV7-8 and TRBJ2-1; the D gene is possibly TRBD2 (5 bases). CDR3 length: 18 residues. V dropped 5 bases and J dropped 9 bases, with 29 bases sitting between them. The germline CDR1 and CDR2 sequences are SGHVS and FQNEAQ. The CDR3 protein is CASSIAAARVNPEGEQFF. The CDR3 DNA reads TGTGCCAGCAGCATCGCCGCTGCCCGGGTCAACCCCGAGGGTGAGCAGTTCTTC.

This clonotype has only a few counts. V is TRBV6-1 and J is TRBJ2-4; 8 nucleotides align to TRBD1. J was trimmed by 4 bases and V by 7 bases; bases with no gene match: 6. Looked up from germline, CDR1 is MNHNS and CDR2 is SASEGT. The CDR3 totals 14 residues. The CDR3 loop reads CASKPTGAKNIQYF. The CDR3 region has the DNA TGTGCCAGCAAACCGACAGGGGCTAAAAACATTCAGTACTTC.

The rearrangement joins TRBV28 to TRBJ2-3; 13 nucleotides align to TRBD2. J was trimmed by 0 bases and V by 6 bases; bases with no gene match: 6. The CDR3 loop spans 17 amino acids. Germline assignment: CDR1 MDHEN and CDR2 SYDVKM. The CDR3 DNA is TGTGCCAGCAGCCGACTAGCGGGAGGTCGGAGCACAGATACGCAGTATTTT. Protein product: CASSRLAGGRSTDTQYF.

This sequence joins TRBV20-1 and TRBJ1-2; D remains ambiguous. The CDR3 is 11 amino acids. Germline V lookup: CDR1 DFQATT, CDR2 SNEGSKA (reference sequence). V lost 5 bases and J 10 bases, leaving 14 bases between the germline ends. The CDR3 DNA reads as TGCAGTGCTCCAACAACATCGGACTACACCTTC. Its protein is CSAPTTSDYTF.

The chain carries TRBV19 and TRBJ2-3; a possible D gene is TRBD2 (5 bases). Trimming pared 1 base from V and 6 bases from J, leaving 11 bases between. From germline, CDR1 is LNHDA and CDR2 SQIVND (reference sequence). The CDR3 covers 14 residues. CDR3 in DNA: TGTGCCAGTAGTATAGTCGGCGGGCGCGATACGCAGTATTTT. Amino acids: CASSIVGGRDTQYF. The variable domain in full, with the rest retrieved from reference TRBV19 and TRBJ2-3, is DGGITQSPKYLFRKEGQNVTLSCEQNLNHDAMYWYRQDPGQGLRLIYYSQIVNDFQKGDIAEGYSVSREKKESFPLTVTSAQKNPTAFYLCASSIVGGRDTQYFGPGTRLTVL.

This sequence joins TRBV5-1 and TRBJ2-1; 11 bases map to TRBD1. The junction had 12 bases not matched to a gene; V was cut back by 3 bases and J by 7 bases. This CDR3 region has 17 residues. CDR1 is SGHRS and CDR2 is YFSETQ in the germline V gene. The CDR3 DNA follows: TGCGCCAGCAGCTGGCCCCGGGGGACAGGGGGAGAAAATGAGCAGTTCTTC. As protein: CASSWPRGTGGENEQFF.

The V call is TRBV5-1, the J call TRBJ2-2, with 7 bases identical to TRBD1. V shed 7 bases, J shed 2 bases, and the junction held 8 bases outside the gene matches. From germline, CDR1 is SGHRS and CDR2 YFSETQ. The CDR3 extends over 15 amino acids. The DNA for the CDR3 is TGCGCCAGCTACCCATACAGGGGAAACACCGGGGAGCTGTTTTTT. Translated, it gives CASYPYRGNTGELFF.

The chain is built from TRBV9 and TRBJ2-7, with 8 bases fitting TRBD2. The V gene end was trimmed by 2 bases and the J gene end by 3 bases; junction bases not matched to a gene: 7. The CDR3 is made up of 15 amino acids. Per the germline V gene, CDR1 is SGDLS and CDR2 is YYNGEE. Here the CDR3 reads CASSVGGAGIYEQYF. In DNA, the CDR3 is TGTGCCAGCAGCGTCGGGGGGGCGGGGATCTACGAGCAGTACTTC. Supplemented by reference TRBV9 and TRBJ2-7, the full variable domain reads DSGVTQTPKHLITATGQRVTLRCSPRSGDLSVYWYQQSLDQGLQFLIQYYNGEERAKGNILERFSAQQFPDLHSELNLSSLELGDSALYFCASSVGGAGIYEQYFGPGTRLTVT.

At least ten counts were recorded for this clonotype. The rearrangement uses TRBV20-1 and TRBJ1-5; no clear D. The CDR3 sequence is 16 residues long. CDR1 DFQATT and CDR2 SNEGSKA come from the germline V gene (reference sequence). V was clipped by 0 bases and J by 4 bases, with 16 bases between them. The CDR3 sequence is CSARDLIGPQNQPQHF. The DNA of the CDR3 is TGCAGTGCTAGAGATCTTATCGGTCCTCAGAATCAGCCCCAGCATTTT.

This clonotype was seen more than once but under ten times. This chain's CDR3 is CASSVGQGTPRILRNEQFF. DNA for the CDR3: TGTGCCAGCAGCGTAGGACAGGGGACTCCGAGGATATTGAGAAATGAGCAGTTCTTC. The chain recombines TRBV9 with TRBJ2-1; TRBD1 agrees at 8 bases. In germline, CDR1 is SGDLS, CDR2 YYNGEE. The CDR3 runs 19 residues. The J segment lost 7 bases and the V segment lost 0 bases, leaving 18 bases of the junction unmatched.

This clonotype came up a few times. CDR3 nucleotides: TGTGCCAGCAGTGTTCAAGGTGCAGTGGGCAGTAACTATGGCTACACCTTC. The encoded protein is CASSVQGAVGSNYGYTF. The chain joins TRBV2 to TRBJ1-2, with D unclear. This CDR3 is 17 amino acids long. Trimming shortened V by 4 bases and J by 1 base, and 19 bases separated the two germline ends. Germline CDR1 is SNHLY and CDR2 is FYNNEI.

The V call is TRBV5-4, the J call TRBJ2-2; 7 nucleotides align to TRBD2. In germline, CDR1 is SGHNT, CDR2 YYREEE (reference sequence). The V segment lost 5 bases and the J segment 1 base; nucleotides outside the gene matches: 11. The CDR3 contains 17 residues. The CDR3 region has the DNA TGTGCCAGCAGGCCTGGGCCCGGGGAGGGGAACACCGGGGAGCTGTTTTTT. Encoded protein: CASRPGPGEGNTGELFF.

The chain uses TRBV10-3 and TRBJ2-1; D could derive from TRBD1 or TRBD2 (5 bases each). Trimming removed 10 bases from V and 5 bases from J, with 15 bases in between. CDR1 is ENHRY, CDR2 SYGVKD, per germline. CDR3 length: 13 residues. The CDR3 nucleotides read TGTGCCACTTTCCGGGACGCAGACAATGAGCAGTTCTTC. It translates to CATFRDADNEQFF.

The CDR3 here is CASSQSPRGTDTQYF. The CDR3 DNA is TGTGCCAGCAGTCAAAGTCCGAGAGGCACAGATACGCAGTATTTT. The gene calls are TRBV9 and TRBJ2-3; D unresolved. The length of the CDR3 is 15 residues. Per the germline V gene, CDR1 is SGDLS and CDR2 is YYNGEE. V shed 5 bases and J shed 1 base, with 14 bases lying between them.

This clonotype was found a few times. This chain links TRBV20-1 with TRBJ2-1, with D maybe TRBD1 (6 bases). CDR3 size: 15 residues. Germline loops: CDR1 DFQATT, CDR2 SNEGSKA (reference sequence). Trimming left V 1 base short and J 4 bases short, with 14 bases between. Here the CDR3 reads CSARVPGHHYNEQFF. In DNA, the CDR3 is TGCAGTGCTAGAGTTCCGGGACACCATTACAATGAGCAGTTCTTC.

This clonotype has a handful of counts. The rearrangement joins TRBV20-1 to TRBJ2-1; 7 nucleotides agree with TRBD2. The CDR3 sequence is 16 residues long. The V gene's germline CDR1 is DFQATT and CDR2 SNEGSKA (reference sequence). Germline trimming cut 6 bases from V and 4 bases from J; bases unmatched to any gene: 15. CDR3 loop: CSAQTGGLAVYNEQFF. In nucleotides, the CDR3 is TGCAGTGCCCAAACCGGAGGGCTAGCGGTATACAATGAGCAGTTCTTC.

CDR3: CASSDYRGSNVLTF. The CDR3 nucleotides read TGTGCCAGCAGCGATTACAGGGGTTCCAACGTCCTGACTTTC. The V call is TRBV5-8, the J call TRBJ2-6; 7 bases fit TRBD1. Germline assignment: CDR1 SGHTS and CDR2 YDEGEE. The junction had 6 bases not matched to a gene; V was cut back by 4 bases and J by 8 bases. The CDR3 totals 14 residues.

A note on this clonotype: A junction end diverges from the germline sequence, so it may reflect a read error. The chain couples TRBV6-1 to TRBJ2-3; TRBD1 might be the D (5 bases). Germline assignment: CDR1 MNHNS and CDR2 SASEGT. This CDR3 comprises 13 residues. The CDR3 bases are TGTGCCAGCAGGGTAACAGGTTCAGATGCGCAGTATTTT. Encoded protein: CASRVTGSDAQYF.

The V and J genes are TRBV12-3 or TRBV12-4 and TRBJ2-7; D gene uncertain. The length of the CDR3 is 15 residues. Trimming left V 2 bases short and J 3 bases short, with 14 bases between. Written as DNA, the CDR3 is TGTGCCAGCAGTTTAACGGCAGGCCCTCTCTACGAGCAGTACTTC. Encoded protein: CASSLTAGPLYEQYF.